Sequencing of this T cell receptor (beta chain) was carried out in a study of CD8 T cells in ankylosing spondylitis. Overall study results and limits: Before this, some motif variants had been reported in reactive arthritis synovial fluid and blood.

TCRdb analysed the 5' RACE reads with MiXCR anew, one entry per CDR3 protein. The repertoire consists of tens of thousands of distinct CDR3 sequences, with under 7.5% occurring once and the leading ten covering approximately 5%. This clonotype has more than one count but fewer than ten. No antigen is known for it. Sequencing input: synovial fluid, either unsorted or a sorted T cell fraction (not recorded which). The receptor was isolated from a male donor with ankylosing spondylitis.

CDR3 loop: CASSLSLGSSYNEQFF. CDR3 bases: TGTGCCAGCAGCCTCTCCCTAGGGAGCTCCTACAATGAGCAGTTCTTC. V and J are TRBV11-2 and TRBJ2-1; maybe TRBD2 (5 bases). The CDR3 has 16 amino acids. Trimming removed 5 bases at V and 0 bases at J, with 14 bases between. CDR1 and CDR2 (germline): SGHAT, FQNNGV.